The rows below give T cell receptor beta chains drawn from one sample of a study of CD8 T cells in ankylosing spondylitis. One entry per CDR3 protein, called by TCRdb with MiXCR from the 5' RACE reads. The sample yields about 420,000 distinct CDR3 sequences, under 25% seen once. Sequenced material: blood, either unsorted or a sorted T cell fraction (not recorded which). These receptors were taken from a male donor with ankylosing spondylitis. Each CDR3 is given with its conserved first and last residue. The D gene is left open where the match is weak. Not every row has a clone size; where given, it reads once, few, many or a size class.

abundance | j_gene | d_gene | v_gene | CDR3nt | CDR3aa
few | TRBJ2-3 | TRBD2 | TRBV4-1 | TGCGCCAGCAGCCCCTCTAGCGGAGAAGGCACAGATACGCAGTATTTT | CASSPSSGEGTDTQYF
. | TRBJ2-4 | . | TRBV15 | TGTGCCACCAGCAGAGATCAGACAGAGAAAAACATTCAGTACTTC | CATSRDQTEKNIQYF
few | TRBJ2-3 | TRBD2 | TRBV28 | TGTGCCAGCAGTTTTTTGCGGGAGTCCCATACGCAGTATTTT | CASSFLRESHTQYF
. | TRBJ2-7 | TRBD2 | TRBV14 | TGTGCCAGCAGCCGCCGGACTAGCGGGGTATCCTACGAGCAGTACTTC | CASSRRTSGVSYEQYF
. | TRBJ2-3 | . | TRBV6-1 | TGTGCCAGCAGTGGCACGAGAGATACGCAGTATTTT | CASSGTRDTQYF
few | TRBJ2-1 | . | TRBV24-1 | TGTGCCACCAAGGTCTACTCCTACAATGAGCAGTTCTTC | CATKVYSYNEQFF
few | TRBJ1-5 | . | TRBV12-3/TRBV12-4 | TGTGCCAGCAGTTTGCGGGGATTAGGCAATCAGCCCCAGCATTTT | CASSLRGLGNQPQHF
few | TRBJ2-1 | TRBD2 | TRBV29-1 | TGCAGCGTTTCGGGACTAGCGGTTCCTAGCTCCTACAATGAGCAGTTCTTC | CSVSGLAVPSSYNEQFF
. | TRBJ1-4 | TRBD1 | TRBV6-1 | TGTGCCAGCAGTAGACAGGGGCGGGAAAAACTGTTTTTT | CASSRQGREKLFF
. | TRBJ2-1 | TRBD2 | TRBV5-1 | TGCGCCAGCAGCTTGGAACGCGGGCTAGCGGAGAATGAGCAGTTCTTC | CASSLERGLAENEQFF
. | TRBJ2-2 | . | TRBV10-3 | TGTGCCATCAGTGGCCGGGACGGTAACACCGGGGAGCTGTTTTTT | CAISGRDGNTGELFF
few | TRBJ2-1 | TRBD2 | TRBV4-2 | TGTGCCAGCAGCCGCGGACTAGCGGGCAACCCCTACAATGAGCAGTTCTTC | CASSRGLAGNPYNEQFF
. | TRBJ2-3 | TRBD1 | TRBV7-9 | TGTGCCAGCAGCCAGCGTGGGGACAGGGGCGATACGCAGTATTTT | CASSQRGDRGDTQYF
many | TRBJ1-1 | . | TRBV5-1 | TGCGCCAGCAGCTTAAACGGAGGGGCTGAAGCTTTCTTT | CASSLNGGAEAFF
few | TRBJ2-7 | . | TRBV7-2 | TGTGCCAGCAGCTTAGCCCCAGGGACCGAGCAGTACTTC | CASSLAPGTEQYF
. | TRBJ2-1 | . | TRBV5-1 | TGCGCCAGCAGCTTGGCCGCGGGGTCTGGCAATGAGCAGTTCTTC | CASSLAAGSGNEQFF
. | TRBJ1-1 | . | TRBV5-1 | TGCGCCAGCAGCCTATCCACTCGCGGCACTGAAGCTTTCTTT | CASSLSTRGTEAFF
. | TRBJ2-2 | TRBD2 | TRBV9 | TGTGCCAGCAGCGCACGACTAGCGTTCGCGAACACCGGGGAGCTGTTTTTT | CASSARLAFANTGELFF